There are a few counts of the clone carrying this T cell receptor (beta chain). Its antigen is still unknown. The germline gives CDR1 MDHEN, CDR2 SYDVKM. The CDR3 totals 15 residues. Trimming pared 2 bases from V and 4 bases from J, leaving 15 bases between. Using unique molecular identifiers, the investigators prepared the TCRbeta library. TCRdb called the PCR reads again in MiXCR, with one record for every CDR3 protein. This sample yields some 110,000 distinct CDR3 sequences, of which about 9.3% are seen a single time; 30% to 35% belongs to the top ten. The sample belongs to a study of T-cell reconstitution after alpha-beta-depleted transplantation in children. Whole-study findings and limits: Expanded graft clones, several hundred of them, were reportedly the source of alpha-beta T cells about two months after transplant. Among T cells one year after transplant, newly produced cells accounted for most counts and diversity.

This TCR derives from a boy aged 2 to 10 with acute lymphoblastic leukemia, due to receive a stem cell transplant. The sequencing here drew on PBMCs, taken before TCRalphabeta/CD19-depleted stem cell transplant. J is TRBJ2-7 and V is TRBV28; tentative D call: TRBD2 (5 bases). CDR3 sequence (DNA): TGTGCCAGCAGTTTAGTGGTCGGGGTGGCGTACGAGCAGTACTTC. Protein sequence: CASSLVVGVAYEQYF.